This section outlines one T cell receptor beta chain sequence together with its context. The antigen remains unidentified. The sample is drawn from a study of cytomegalovirus exposure and HLA in healthy donors. At the level of the study: The roughly 700 first-cohort repertoires shared a platform with the 120 or so validation repertoires, as reported in a later analysis. Study-wide findings and caveats: Most TCRs appeared rarely, but some public TCRs recurred in many donors. CMV antigen specificity was confirmed in vitro for a few CMV-associated chains. In a later analysis, first-cohort TCR clusters were found to tend to co-occur in the 130 or so validation repertoires.

Libraries were prepared by immunoSEQ multiplex PCR; TCRdb keeps only in-frame clonotypes and omits some of them. This repertoire shows more than 110,000 clones, about nine tenths found once; its top ten account for about 2.8%. The sequencing input was PBMCs. This TCR came from a man in his late teens or twenties in good health and CMV-seronegative.

The CDR3 loop is CASSQEATYEQYF. The CDR3, as DNA: TGCGCCAGCAGCCAAGAAGCGACCTACGAGCAGTACTTC. The chain has TRBV4-1 and TRBJ2-7; D unclear. Between the trimmed V and J ends, which lost 0 bases and 2 bases, there was a span of 5 bases. CDR1 and CDR2 (germline): MGHRA, YSYEKL. This CDR3 region has 13 residues.